A selection of T cell receptor beta chains follows, all from one sample in a study of PD-1 blockade in classical Hodgkin lymphoma. TCRdb keeps only in-frame clones here, not all; method: immunoSEQ multiplex PCR. The table records about 100,000 clones, 65% to 85% of them present only once. Sequencing was performed on peripheral blood mononuclear cells (PBMCs), taken at baseline. Source of these receptors: a human donor with classical Hodgkin lymphoma. CDR3s include the opening cysteine and the closing phenylalanine or tryptophan. Fields, in order: CDR3 protein, CDR3 DNA, clone size, V gene, J gene, D gene. The D gene is left open where the match is weak. Part of the rows lack a size; the others show once, few, many or a class for expanded clones.

CASSPQGMSYEQYF	TGTGCCAGCAGTCCACAGGGGATGAGCTACGAGCAGTACTTC	-	TRBV6-5	TRBJ2-7	TRBD1
CASSQAGPAGVPYEQYF	TGTGCCAGCAGCCAAGCAGGGCCAGCGGGAGTCCCCTACGAGCAGTACTTC	-	TRBV4-2	TRBJ2-7	TRBD2
CASGTINQPQHF	TGTGCCAGCGGGACAATCAATCAGCCCCAGCATTTT	-	TRBV6-6	TRBJ1-5	-
CASSAGTSGVNEQFF	TGCGCCAGCAGCGCTGGGACTAGCGGGGTTAATGAGCAGTTCTTC	-	TRBV5-1	TRBJ2-1	TRBD2
CATKGLAGAPPTDTQYF	TGTGCCACCAAGGGACTAGCGGGCGCCCCACCCACAGATACGCAGTATTTT	-	TRBV28	TRBJ2-3	TRBD2
CAISSLGQGAGEQYF	TGTGCCATCAGTTCACTTGGGCAGGGGGCGGGTGAGCAGTACTTC	-	TRBV10-3	TRBJ2-7	TRBD1
CASSQQDRGTEKLFF	TGCGCCAGCAGCCAACAAGACAGGGGTACTGAAAAACTGTTTTTT	-	TRBV4-1	TRBJ1-4	TRBD1
CASSSRGLPNEQYF	TGTGCCAGTTCCTCGCGGGGGCTCCCCAACGAGCAGTACTTC	-	TRBV6-5	TRBJ2-7	-
CASSLRPGAEAFF	TGTGCCAGCAGCTTGCGGCCGGGCGCTGAAGCTTTCTTT	-	TRBV7-8	TRBJ1-1	-
CASSPPGTGSETQYF	TGTGCCAGCAGCCCCCCCGGGACAGGGTCGGAGACCCAGTACTTC	-	TRBV25-1	TRBJ2-5	TRBD1
CASREQGAIDTEAFF	TGTGCCAGCAGGGAACAGGGGGCGATCGACACTGAAGCTTTCTTT	once	TRBV6-1	TRBJ1-1	TRBD1
CASSLTSGSLGELFF	TGTGCCAGCAGCTTGACTAGCGGGAGCCTGGGGGAGCTGTTTTTT	-	TRBV7-6	TRBJ2-2	TRBD2
CASSFPRAGGGGDTQYF	TGTGCCAGCAGCTTTCCCCGAGCGGGGGGTGGGGGAGATACGCAGTATTTT	-	TRBV5-4	TRBJ2-3	TRBD2
CASSYSRSTEQYF	TGTGCCAGCAGTTACTCGAGAAGCACCGAGCAGTACTTC	few	TRBV6-6	TRBJ2-7	-
CASSSGVLADTDTQYF	TGCGCCAGCAGCTCGGGGGTACTAGCGGATACAGATACGCAGTATTTT	-	TRBV5-1	TRBJ2-3	TRBD2
CSATGLAGVQTQYF	TGCAGCGCTACGGGACTAGCGGGAGTGCAGACCCAGTACTTC	-	TRBV29-1	TRBJ2-5	TRBD2
CSFRTGGANYGYTF	TGCAGCTTCCGTACAGGGGGCGCTAACTATGGCTACACCTTC	few	TRBV29-1	TRBJ1-2	TRBD1
CASSLTGSYEQYF	TGTGCCAGCTCACTCACAGGTTCCTACGAGCAGTACTTC	-	TRBV18	TRBJ2-7	-
CASSLERDTQYF	TGTGCCAGCAGCTTAGAGCGAGATACGCAGTATTTT	-	TRBV7-9	TRBJ2-3	-
CASSPALAGVYNEQFF	TGTGCCAGCAGCCCGGCCTTAGCGGGTGTCTACAATGAGCAGTTCTTC	many	TRBV5-4	TRBJ2-1	TRBD2
CASSVDAGSSGELFF	TGTGCCAGCAGCGTAGACGCCGGGAGTTCCGGGGAGCTGTTTTTT	few	TRBV9	TRBJ2-2	-
CASSQLISAEAFF	TGTGCCAGCAGTCAATTAATTTCCGCTGAAGCTTTCTTT	once	TRBV25-1	TRBJ1-1	-
CASSPAGVETQYF	TGTGCCAGTAGTCCCGCGGGAGTGGAGACCCAGTACTTC	once	TRBV19	TRBJ2-5	TRBD2
CASSLAGLPQYF	TGTGCCAGCAGCTTAGCTGGACTTCCGCAGTACTTC	-	TRBV13	TRBJ2-7	-
CASSLSGGDFSGNTIYF	TGTGCCAGCAGCTTGTCGGGCGGGGACTTCTCTGGAAACACCATATATTTT	-	TRBV5-4	TRBJ1-3	-
CAISVREGETQYF	TGTGCCATCAGTGTGAGGGAGGGAGAGACCCAGTACTTC	few	TRBV10-3	TRBJ2-5	TRBD2
CASSPGDPRRSNQPQHF	TGCGCCAGCAGCCCGGGGGACCCCAGGCGCAGCAATCAGCCCCAGCATTTT	-	TRBV5-1	TRBJ1-5	-
CASSHHTESGELFF	TGTGCCAGCAGCCACCACACGGAATCCGGGGAGCTGTTTTTT	-	TRBV5-4	TRBJ2-2	-